This T cell receptor (beta chain) was recorded in a study of OX40 agonist ivuxolimab in advanced cancers. Study results and limitations: Expanded clones tended on average to be more numerous among CD8+ T cells than CD4+.

Per germline, CDR1 SQVTM and CDR2 ANQGSEA. With 4 bases removed from V and 6 bases from J, the gap between germline ends came to 12 bases. The CDR3 covers 12 residues. Clones were read by immunoSEQ multiplex PCR, and TCRdb kept only the in-frame ones, dropping some. Altogether roughly 53,000 clones are present, roughly 84% being singletons, with the ten largest covering about 13%. As regards this clone: The antigen is undetermined.

The clonotype was recovered from an adult with an advanced solid tumor such as melanoma, head and neck, liver or kidney cancer. This chain joins TRBV29-1 and TRBJ1-2; D not certain. This sample comprised CD4+ or CD8+ T cells sorted from blood, obtained in a trial of the OX40 agonist ivuxolimab. CDR3 nucleotide sequence: TGCAGCGTTGTTTTTGCGCTGAATGGCTACACCTTC. Its translation is CSVVFALNGYTF.